A single sample gave rise to the 29 T cell receptor beta chains below, sequenced in a study of T-cell reconstitution after alpha-beta-depleted transplantation in children. Unique molecular identifiers were built into the TCRbeta library. One entry per CDR3 protein results from TCRdb running MiXCR on the PCR reads. The sample has roughly 170,000 distinct CDR3 sequences, around 6.8% seen once. This specimen consisted of PBMCs from the stem cell graft donor, obtained from the stem cell graft. These receptors were collected from a human donor who donated a stem cell graft to a child with Wiskott-Aldrich syndrome.

This clonotype showed up just a few times. The genes are TRBV27 and TRBJ1-5; tentatively, D is TRBD1 (5 bases). Germline V gene sequence: CDR1 MNHEY, CDR2 SMNVEV (reference sequence). V was trimmed by 8 bases and J by 3 bases, leaving 14 bases between them. This CDR3 has 14 residues. The CDR3 bases are TGTGCCAGCTCTGAGGCGGGGGTCAATCAGCCCCAGCATTTT. Translation: CASSEAGVNQPQHF.

This clonotype was seen at least ten times. J is TRBJ1-1 and V is TRBV29-1; D remains ambiguous. V was cut by 4 bases and J by 5 bases, with 8 bases left in between. The CDR3 is 11 residues long. Germline CDR1 reads SQVTM; CDR2 reads ANQGSEA. The CDR3 DNA reads TGCAGCGTTGCGCGAAAGACTGAAGCTTTCTTT. It codes for CSVARKTEAFF.

The J gene is TRBJ1-2, the V gene TRBV7-9; 12 bases agree with TRBD1. The CDR3 runs to 16 residues. The trim removed 5 bases at V and 2 bases at J, leaving 6 bases unmatched. In germline, CDR1 is SEHNR, CDR2 FQNEAQ (reference sequence). The CDR3, as DNA: TGTGCCAGCAGCCAGGGACAGGGGGCCAGCAACTATGGCTACACCTTC. Amino acid sequence: CASSQGQGASNYGYTF.

This clonotype was picked up many times. The chain is built from TRBV10-3 and TRBJ1-6; 7 bases are a match to TRBD1. With 2 bases clipped from V and 7 bases from J, the junction kept 8 bases outside the gene matches. This CDR3 region has 16 residues. Germline CDR1 ENHRY, CDR2 SYGVKD. The CDR3 DNA follows: TGTGCCATCAGTGAGGGGGGACAGCAGCTCAATTCACCCCTCCACTTT. Its protein product is CAISEGGQQLNSPLHF.

In its sample, this clonotype was seen many times. The genes are TRBV7-9 and TRBJ2-7; D is unresolved. V gave up 4 bases and J gave up 0 bases, with 10 bases separating them. The CDR3 is 14 amino acids. Germline CDR1 and CDR2: SEHNR and FQNEAQ (reference sequence). CDR3 nucleotides: TGTGCCAGCAGCTCGTGGGCCAGCTCCTACGAGCAGTACTTC. This codes for CASSSWASSYEQYF. Looking up the rest from reference TRBV7-9 and TRBJ2-7 gives the full variable domain: DTGVSQNPRHKITKRGQNVTFRCDPISEHNRLYWYRQTLGQGPEFLTYFQNEAQLEKSRLLSDRFSAERPKGSFSTLEIQRTEQGDSAMYLCASSSWASSYEQYFGPGTRLTVT.

This chain connects TRBV6-1 to TRBJ1-1; D gene unclear. CDR3 length equals 13 residues. The germline V gene encodes CDR1 MNHNS and CDR2 SASEGT. The V end was cut by 6 bases, the J end by 0 bases, with 8 bases between. The CDR3 DNA reads as TGTGCCAGCAGCGACACCATGAACACTGAAGCTTTCTTT. Protein sequence: CASSDTMNTEAFF.

This clonotype was detected many times. The chain links TRBV20-1 to TRBJ1-5; tentatively, D is TRBD1 (5 bases). Per germline, CDR1 DFQATT and CDR2 SNEGSKA (reference sequence). V lost 6 bases and J lost 7, with 13 bases in between. This CDR3 region has 12 residues. As DNA, the CDR3 is TGCAGTGCCAGGAAGGGGCCCCAGCCCCAGCATTTT. Translating gives CSARKGPQPQHF.

A few counts support this clonotype. The chain uses TRBV5-1 and TRBJ1-1, with TRBD1 matching 10 bases. From germline, CDR1 is SGHRS and CDR2 YFSETQ. V dropped 0 bases and J dropped 8; count of bases not matched to a gene: 10. This CDR3 spans 16 amino acids. The CDR3 coding sequence is TGCGCCAGCAGCTTGGCCGAGACAGGGGGCTATCTCGAAGCTTTCTTT. Its translation: CASSLAETGGYLEAFF.

This clonotype occurred once. Since a much larger clone is just one base distant, this may be a read error. The chain recombines TRBV18 with TRBJ2-3, with TRBD2 matching 9 bases. Germline CDR1 and CDR2: KGHSH and LQKENI. Germline trimming cut 2 bases from V and 5 bases from J; bases unmatched to any gene: 5. The CDR3 is made up of 15 amino acids. CDR3 protein: CASSPGSGSVDTQYF. The CDR3 DNA reads as TGTGCCAGCTCACCAGGTAGCGGGAGCGTAGATACGCAGTATTTT. The complete variable domain, with remaining parts taken from reference TRBV18 and TRBJ2-3, reads NAGVMQNPRHLVRRRGQEARLRCSPMKGHSHVYWYRQLPEEGLKFMVYLQKENIIDESGMPKERFSAEFPKEGPSILRIQQVVRGDSAAYFCASSPGSGSVDTQYFGPGTRLTVL.

The chain employs TRBV6-2 or TRBV6-3 and TRBJ1-2; 7 positions match TRBD1. J was trimmed by 5 bases and V by 6 bases; bases with no gene match: 9. The germline V gene encodes CDR1 MNHEY and CDR2 SVGEGT. CDR3 length equals 14 residues. The CDR3 is CASSPWGQSYGYTF. The CDR3 nucleotides are TGTGCCAGCAGCCCCTGGGGACAGAGTTATGGCTACACCTTC.

This chain connects TRBV20-1 to TRBJ2-1; D is unclear. The germline gives CDR1 DFQATT, CDR2 SNEGSKA (reference sequence). The CDR3 sequence is 12 residues long. The V end lost 3 bases, the J end lost 7 bases, and 10 bases lay between the germline ends. The CDR3 bases are TGCAGTGCTAGCACGGGCTGGAATGAGCAGTTCTTC. Its protein is CSASTGWNEQFF.

This clonotype appeared a few times. The chain combines TRBV9 with TRBJ2-1, with 9 nucleotides matching TRBD1. Trimming at V came to 3 bases and at J to 7 bases, leaving 11 bases not matched to a gene. Germline CDR1 SGDLS, CDR2 YYNGEE. CDR3 size: 16 residues. The CDR3 DNA reads TGTGCCAGCAGCGAGGGACAGGGCCTTCTACTGAATGAGCAGTTCTTC. It yields the protein CASSEGQGLLLNEQFF.

This clonotype appeared many times. The chain carries TRBV30 and TRBJ2-7, with TRBD1 identical over 7 bases. Germline V gene sequence: CDR1 GTSNPN, CDR2 SVGIG (reference sequence). The CDR3 extends over 13 amino acids. V shed 3 bases and J 3 bases; nucleotides not matched to a gene: 5. CDR3 DNA sequence: TGTGCCTGGAGGGGGACAGAGATCTACGAGCAGTACTTC. It yields the protein CAWRGTEIYEQYF.

This clonotype was detected ten times or more. The V and J genes are TRBV20-1 and TRBJ2-5; no firm D call. This CDR3 contains 16 residues. The germline gives CDR1 DFQATT, CDR2 SNEGSKA (reference sequence). Between the trimmed V and J ends, which lost 3 bases and 1 base, there was a span of 18 bases. The CDR3 is CSASYRTSAFQETQYF. The CDR3 region has the DNA TGCAGTGCTAGTTATAGGACGAGCGCCTTCCAAGAGACCCAGTACTTC.

This clonotype was recorded at least ten times. The chain uses TRBV7-2 and TRBJ1-3, with D perhaps matching TRBD1 (6 bases). Trimming shortened V by 5 bases and J by 4 bases, and 9 bases separated the two germline ends. Germline assignment: CDR1 SGHTA and CDR2 FQGNSA. CDR3 length: 13 amino acids. The CDR3 coding sequence is TGTGCCAGCAGCACAGGACAGGGAAACACCATATATTTT. Translation: CASSTGQGNTIYF.

This clonotype has a count of ten or more. A read error may account for a junction end that differs from germline. The gene calls are TRBV28 and TRBJ2-1, with 8 bases lining up with TRBD2. Germline CDR1 reads MDHEN; CDR2 reads SYDVKM. This CDR3 is 15 amino acids long. CDR3 in amino acids: CASRPGGVSNNEQFF. CDR3 DNA: TGTGCCAGCAGGCCCGGGGGGGTCTCCAACAATGAGCAGTTCTTC. Full variable domain (remainder filled in from reference TRBV28 and TRBJ2-1): DVKVTQSSRYLVKRTGEKVFLECVQDMDHENMFWYRQDPGLGLRLIYFSYDVKMKEKGDIPEGYSVSREKKERFSLILESASTNQTSMYLCASRPGGVSNNEQFFGPGTRLTVL.

This clonotype was seen many times. The chain joins TRBV20-1 to TRBJ2-1; D is perhaps TRBD1 (6 bases). This CDR3 is built from 14 residues. CDR1 is DFQATT, CDR2 SNEGSKA, per germline (reference sequence). The germline V and J ends were trimmed by 3 bases and 3 bases, with 12 bases remaining between them. CDR3 in amino acids: CSASLGAYYNEQFF. In DNA, the CDR3 is TGCAGTGCTAGTTTGGGGGCGTACTACAATGAGCAGTTCTTC.

This sequence joins TRBV3-1 and TRBJ1-2; D is possibly TRBD1 (6 bases). This CDR3 has 14 amino acids. Germline V gene lookup returns CDR1 LGHDT and CDR2 YNNKEL (reference sequence). V dropped 2 bases and J dropped 4 bases, with 11 bases sitting between them. The DNA for the CDR3 is TGTGCCAGCAGCCAACTGGAGACAGGCTATGGCTACACCTTC. It is translated as CASSQLETGYGYTF.

The rearrangement joins TRBV10-3 to TRBJ2-7, with unresolved D. V lost 6 bases and J lost 2, with 8 bases in between. This CDR3 is built from 12 residues. The germline V gene has CDR1 ENHRY and CDR2 SYGVKD. The CDR3 nucleotides read TGTGCCATCAGACTCGGTACCTACGAGCAGTACTTC. Its translation: CAIRLGTYEQYF.

This clonotype came up a few times. This chain connects TRBV19 to TRBJ1-1; D not resolved. The germline V gene encodes CDR1 LNHDA and CDR2 SQIVND (reference sequence). The CDR3 consists of 14 residues. V was clipped by 5 bases and J by 0 bases, with 10 bases between them. CDR3 protein: CASSPTPMNTEAFF. The CDR3 coding sequence is TGTGCCAGTAGTCCAACACCCATGAACACTGAAGCTTTCTTT.

Ten or more counts support this clonotype. The chain carries TRBV6-2 or TRBV6-3 and TRBJ1-3; D might be TRBD1 (6 bases). CDR3 length: 16 amino acids. The germline CDR1 and CDR2 sequences are MNHEY and SVGEGT. Trimming pared 4 bases from V and 0 bases from J, leaving 13 bases between. The DNA for the CDR3 is TGTGCCAGCAGTTCCGGACAGTCCCCCTCTGGAAACACCATATATTTT. It encodes CASSSGQSPSGNTIYF.

This clonotype occurred a few times. The rearrangement joins TRBV5-1 to TRBJ2-7; 8 positions agree with TRBD1. After removal of 3 bases from V and 3 bases from J, the junction contained 8 bases not matched to a gene. Germline V gives CDR1 SGHRS, CDR2 YFSETQ. CDR3 length: 15 amino acids. CDR3 in DNA: TGCGCCAGCAGCTACACGACAGGGGATCTCTACGAGCAGTACTTC. Encoded protein: CASSYTTGDLYEQYF.

This clonotype was recorded many times. The chain has TRBV12-3 or TRBV12-4 and TRBJ2-7; tentative D call: TRBD1 (6 bases). V lost 4 bases and J lost 3, with 22 bases in between. The CDR3 is made up of 17 amino acids. The CDR3 protein is CASSSRARWDTDYEQYF. As DNA, the CDR3 is TGTGCCAGCAGTTCTAGGGCGAGGTGGGACACCGACTACGAGCAGTACTTC.

This clonotype was recorded at least ten times. V and J are TRBV7-9 and TRBJ1-1, with 10 bases matching TRBD1. There are 16 residues in the CDR3. Looked up from germline, CDR1 is SEHNR and CDR2 is FQNEAQ (reference sequence). V shed 0 bases, J shed 7 bases, and the junction held 8 bases outside the gene matches. The CDR3 DNA sequence: TGTGCCAGCAGCTTAGCGGGGACAGGGGTTTTCGGTGAAGCTTTCTTT. This encodes CASSLAGTGVFGEAFF.

This clonotype has a count of ten or more. The rearrangement uses TRBV5-6 and TRBJ1-1; 7 nucleotides line up with TRBD1. The germline V gene encodes CDR1 SGHDT and CDR2 YYEEEE. The CDR3 extends over 15 amino acids. V shed 5 bases, J shed 1 base, and the junction held 8 bases outside the gene matches. CDR3 region: CASSSGQEGNTEAFF. In DNA form, the CDR3 reads TGTGCCAGCAGTTCCGGACAGGAGGGGAACACTGAAGCTTTCTTT.

This clonotype was seen more than once but under ten times. The chain joins TRBV2 to TRBJ1-6; possibly TRBD1 for D (6 bases). Looked up from germline, CDR1 is SNHLY and CDR2 is FYNNEI. The CDR3 has 14 residues. The V gene lost 3 bases and the J gene lost 7 bases, with 10 bases spanning the gap. The CDR3 bases are TGTGCCAGCAGTGAGTACGGGACAAATTCACCCCTCCACTTT. It codes for CASSEYGTNSPLHF.

This clonotype has only a few counts. The gene calls are TRBV11-1 and TRBJ2-5; tentatively, D is TRBD2 (5 bases). Trimming removed 5 bases at V and 4 bases at J, with 17 bases between. The CDR3 has 15 amino acids. Germline V gives CDR1 SGHAT, CDR2 FQDESV (reference sequence). CDR3 DNA: TGTGCCAGCAGCGTGGAGGCCCGCCCGGGAGAGACCCAGTACTTC. Translated, it gives CASSVEARPGETQYF.

This chain connects TRBV5-4 to TRBJ2-7; tentative D call: TRBD1 (7 bases). Trimming removed 3 bases from V and 3 bases from J, with 13 bases in between. The CDR3 is 14 residues long. The germline gives CDR1 SGHNT, CDR2 YYREEE (reference sequence). The CDR3 coding sequence is TGTGCCAGCAGCTGGGGGGACAGAAGCTACGAGCAGTACTTC. It translates to CASSWGDRSYEQYF. Combining the CDR3 with reference TRBV5-4 and TRBJ2-7 gives the whole variable domain ETGVTQSPTHLIKTRGQQVTLRCSSQSGHNTVSWYQQALGQGPQFIFQYYREEENGRGNFPPRFSGLQFPNYSSELNVNALELDDSALYLCASSWGDRSYEQYFGPGTRLTVT.

The table lists this clonotype with many counts. The V and J genes are TRBV7-9 and TRBJ2-3; D is undetermined. Germline V lookup: CDR1 SEHNR, CDR2 FQNEAQ (reference sequence). The CDR3 consists of 15 residues. Trimming cost V 7 bases and J 2 bases, with 16 bases left between them. The CDR3 loop reads CASTEAGSYTDTQYF. The CDR3 DNA is TGTGCCAGCACCGAAGCCGGGTCTTACACAGATACGCAGTATTTT.